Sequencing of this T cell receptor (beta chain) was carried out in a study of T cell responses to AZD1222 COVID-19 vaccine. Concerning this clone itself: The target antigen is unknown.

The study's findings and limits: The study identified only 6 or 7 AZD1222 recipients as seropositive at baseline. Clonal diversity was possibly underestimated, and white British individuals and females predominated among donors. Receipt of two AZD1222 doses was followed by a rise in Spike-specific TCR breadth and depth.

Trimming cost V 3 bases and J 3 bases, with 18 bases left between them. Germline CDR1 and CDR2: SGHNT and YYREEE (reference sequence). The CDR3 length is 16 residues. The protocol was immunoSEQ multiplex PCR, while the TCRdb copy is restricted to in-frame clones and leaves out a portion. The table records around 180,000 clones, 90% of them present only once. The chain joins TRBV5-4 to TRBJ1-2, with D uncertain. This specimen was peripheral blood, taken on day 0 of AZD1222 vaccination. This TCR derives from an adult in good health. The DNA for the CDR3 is TGTGCCAGCAGCTCCGCGGATGTAAAGGGCGACTATGGCTACACCTTC. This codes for CASSSADVKGDYGYTF. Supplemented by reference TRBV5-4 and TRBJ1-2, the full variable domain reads ETGVTQSPTHLIKTRGQQVTLRCSSQSGHNTVSWYQQALGQGPQFIFQYYREEENGRGNFPPRFSGLQFPNYSSELNVNALELDDSALYLCASSSADVKGDYGYTFGSGTRLTVV.